This entry concerns a single T cell receptor (beta chain). What this receptor recognizes is not known. No base quality information exists; no much larger clone differs at one position. The library was made by PCR. This sample was sequenced with an Illumina HiSeq 2500. To normalize quantification of the TCRbeta repertoire, the TCR libraries were built with molecular barcoding that relied on unique molecular identifiers. TCRdb took the public reads, trimmed them with fastp at Q25, ran MiXCR for clone calling and kept in-frame beta chains. A single entry per CDR3 protein holds the most common genes and DNA from its merged rows. The sample has about 980,000 distinct CDR3 sequences on record, about 29% of them singletons. Of the sample, roughly 27% is held by the ten largest clones. The data originate from a study of T-cell reconstitution after alpha-beta-depleted transplantation in children (dated by TCRdb to 2016 to 2018). Turning to the overall study: The study quantitatively tracked T-cell immune reconstitution after TCRalphabeta/CD19-depleted allogeneic hematopoietic cell transplantation in children using TCR repertoire profiling.

From a lookup of the germline V gene, CDR1 and CDR2 are SQVTM and ANQGSEA. Trimming at the junction amounts to 7 bases on V and 0 bases on J, and the germline ends lie 13 bases apart. The CDR3 covers 14 residues, taking in both the cysteine and the phenylalanine. CDR3 DNA only is kept here, 42 bases in frame from base 1. The study at large found these results: In some patients, high TCRbeta diversity at day 60 was attributed to recipient T cells and intrathymic progenitors that had survived conditioning. Hyperexpanded clone frequencies declined over subsequent months; after one year, T-cell counts and TCRbeta diversity were mostly attributed to newly produced T cells. About two months after transplant, the apparently early recovery of alphabetaT-cell counts reportedly depended on just several hundred clones that had expanded rapidly and came from non-depleted graft cells.

The treatment or condition label, as the study defines it: allogeneic hematopoietic cell transplantation with graft depleted of TCRalphabeta T cells and CD19 B cells. Transplant recipients were children who received TCRalphabeta/CD19-depleted allogeneic hematopoietic cell grafts. The TCR was taken from a boy less than two years old who had a stem cell transplant for SCID, so the T cells may come from the graft donor. Sample: PBMCs, mostly from graft donor cells, taken 360 days after TCRalphabeta/CD19-depleted stem cell transplant. In this chain, TRBV29-1 is recombined with TRBJ2-4; possibly the D gene is TRBD2, per 6 matching bases. The nucleotides are TGCAGCGCCGCTCTGGGACTAGCCAAAAACATTCAGTACTTC. It codes for CSAALGLAKNIQYF.